A single sample gave rise to the 31 T cell receptor beta chains below, sequenced in a study of T cells in Graves' hyperthyroidism and ophthalmopathy. RNA transcripts gave rise to amplified TCR beta CDR3 regions. The primer set for the first-round RT-PCR of the TCR CDR3 was HTBI. A single record per CDR3 protein comes from TCRdb applying MiXCR to the multiplex PCR reads. The data show about 200,000 distinct CDR3 sequences, around 18% seen once. Sequenced material: blood. These receptors originate from a man between 35 and 55 years old with Graves' hyperthyroidism.

This clonotype appeared many times. The chain couples TRBV20-1 to TRBJ2-5, with D possibly TRBD1 on 6 matching bases. The CDR3 consists of 14 residues. Trimming stripped 6 bases from V and 1 base from J, with 15 bases between. Germline CDR1 and CDR2: DFQATT and SNEGSKA (reference sequence). This CDR3 reads CSAPMAGVQETQYF. The CDR3 DNA reads as TGCAGTGCCCCCATGGCAGGGGTCCAAGAGACCCAGTACTTC.

The chain couples TRBV19 to TRBJ2-1, with TRBD2 matching over 8 bases. The germline V gene encodes CDR1 LNHDA and CDR2 SQIVND (reference sequence). There are 14 residues in the CDR3. The junction had 9 bases not matched to a gene; V was cut back by 5 bases and J by 9 bases. CDR3 nucleotide sequence: TGTGCCAGTAGTGACGGGGGGGCCGGGGGTGAGCAGTTCTTC. The encoded protein is CASSDGGAGGEQFF. Full variable domain (missing parts from reference TRBV19 and TRBJ2-1): DGGITQSPKYLFRKEGQNVTLSCEQNLNHDAMYWYRQDPGQGLRLIYYSQIVNDFQKGDIAEGYSVSREKKESFPLTVTSAQKNPTAFYLCASSDGGAGGEQFFGPGTRLTVL.

This clonotype came up many times. The chain combines TRBV20-1 with TRBJ2-5; TRBD2 might be the D (6 bases). Germline CDR1 is DFQATT and CDR2 is SNEGSKA (reference sequence). Trimming shortened V by 3 bases and J by 5 bases, and 10 bases separated the two germline ends. This CDR3 comprises 12 residues. The CDR3 coding sequence is TGCAGTGCTAGTAGCGGTTTGGAGACCCAGTACTTC. Protein product: CSASSGLETQYF.

This clonotype occurred many times. The chain carries TRBV7-8 and TRBJ1-1; possible D gene TRBD1, 5 bases. From germline, CDR1 is SGHVS and CDR2 FQNEAQ. This CDR3 is built from 14 residues. The V end was cut by 5 bases, the J end by 1 base, with 11 bases between. The CDR3 loop is CASSTRGRNTEAFF. The CDR3 DNA is TGTGCCAGCAGCACTCGGGGGAGGAACACTGAAGCTTTCTTT. The variable domain in full, with the rest retrieved from reference TRBV7-8 and TRBJ1-1, is GAGVSQSPRYKVAKRGQDVALRCDPISGHVSLFWYQQALGQGPEFLTYFQNEAQLDKSGLPSDRFFAERPEGSVSTLKIQRTQQEDSAVYLCASSTRGRNTEAFFGQGTRLTVV.

Many counts were recorded for this clonotype. This chain uses TRBV6-2 or TRBV6-3 with TRBJ2-3, with no clear D. The germline V gene encodes CDR1 MNHEY and CDR2 SVGEGT. The CDR3 runs to 12 residues. V was trimmed by 7 bases and J by 5 bases, leaving 10 bases between them. The CDR3 DNA is TGTGCCAGCACGTGGGTCGGAGATACGCAGTATTTT. Protein sequence: CASTWVGDTQYF.

This clonotype was seen many times. The chain joins TRBV30 to TRBJ2-7; no clear D gene. The CDR3 consists of 12 residues. Germline CDR1 is GTSNPN and CDR2 is SVGIG (reference sequence). The V end lost 1 base, the J end lost 2 bases, and 6 bases lay between the germline ends. The CDR3 DNA sequence: TGTGCCTGGAGTGAGGTTACCTACGAGCAGTACTTC. Translating gives CAWSEVTYEQYF.

The sample holds a few counts of this clonotype. This chain uses TRBV29-1 with TRBJ2-5; TRBD2 might be the D (6 bases). Per germline, CDR1 SQVTM and CDR2 ANQGSEA. CDR3 length: 14 residues. Trimming removed 5 bases at V and 1 base at J, with 14 bases between. The CDR3 protein is CSVRWLAFQETQYF. The CDR3 region has the DNA TGCAGCGTTCGTTGGCTAGCGTTCCAAGAGACCCAGTACTTC.

This clonotype has at least ten counts. This sequence joins TRBV7-9 and TRBJ2-5; no reliable D call. The CDR3 has 12 residues. V lost 3 bases and J 6 bases, leaving 8 bases between the germline ends. CDR1 SEHNR and CDR2 FQNEAQ come from the germline V gene (reference sequence). The CDR3 reads CASSFDLQTQYF. The CDR3 region has the DNA TGTGCCAGCAGCTTCGACTTACAGACCCAGTACTTC.

There are a few counts of this clonotype. V is TRBV7-9 and J is TRBJ1-1; perhaps TRBD1 as D (6 bases). V lost 5 bases and J lost 6, with 13 bases in between. The germline CDR1 and CDR2 sequences are SEHNR and FQNEAQ (reference sequence). The CDR3 runs 13 residues. The chain's CDR3 is CASSPGGGSEAFF. CDR3 nucleotide sequence: TGTGCCAGCAGCCCCGGAGGGGGATCTGAAGCTTTCTTT.

The chain carries TRBV6-2 or TRBV6-3 and TRBJ1-2; 9 positions match TRBD1. This CDR3 spans 13 amino acids. From germline, CDR1 is MNHEY and CDR2 SVGEGT. With 2 bases clipped from V and 7 bases from J, the junction kept 2 bases outside the gene matches. As DNA, the CDR3 is TGTGCCAGCAGTTACCTGACAGGGGGTGGCTACACCTTC. This codes for CASSYLTGGGYTF.

Many counts were recorded for this clonotype. J is TRBJ2-7 and V is TRBV29-1, with TRBD2 identical over 8 bases. The V segment lost 6 bases and the J segment 4 bases; nucleotides outside the gene matches: 8. Germline V CDR1 and CDR2: SQVTM, ANQGSEA. The CDR3 spans 13 residues. The DNA for the CDR3 is TGCAGCGTCGGTCTCCCGGGAGGGTACGAGCAGTACTTC. This codes for CSVGLPGGYEQYF.

This clonotype was seen only a few times. In nucleotides, the CDR3 is TGCGCCAGCAGCTCGGGACTTCTCACTAATGAAAAACTGTTTTTT. It specifies CASSSGLLTNEKLFF. The chain is built from TRBV10-2 and TRBJ1-4, with a tentative D call TRBD1 (5 bases). The CDR3 has 15 amino acids. V dropped 6 bases and J dropped 2 bases, with 13 bases sitting between them. Germline V gene data show CDR1 as WSHSY and CDR2 as SAAADI.

This clonotype was picked up many times. V gene TRBV10-3 combines with J gene TRBJ1-6, with D uncertain. The V end was cut by 4 bases, the J end by 10 bases, with 11 bases between. From germline, CDR1 is ENHRY and CDR2 SYGVKD. The CDR3 covers 13 residues. The CDR3 reads CAISVGFESPLHF. The CDR3 nucleotides are TGTGCCATCAGTGTAGGGTTTGAGTCACCCCTCCACTTT.

V is TRBV20-1 and J is TRBJ2-5, with D uncertain. There are 11 residues in the CDR3. Germline-derived CDR1 and CDR2 are DFQATT and SNEGSKA (reference sequence). Trimming took off 6 bases at V and 2 bases at J, with 7 bases between the two ends. CDR3 sequence (DNA): TGCAGTGCGAGTACTCAAGAGACCCAGTACTTC. Its translation is CSASTQETQYF.

This clonotype was counted many times. This rearrangement joins TRBV12-3 or TRBV12-4 to TRBJ1-4, with D possibly TRBD1 on 6 matching bases. Trimming stripped 6 bases from V and 4 bases from J, with 12 bases between. This CDR3 contains 14 residues. CDR3 loop: CASRPGTRNEKLFF. The CDR3 region has the DNA TGTGCCAGCAGGCCCGGGACACGTAATGAAAAACTGTTTTTT.

This clonotype has a count of ten or more. The chain links TRBV7-2 to TRBJ1-1; 8 bases fit TRBD1. Germline loops: CDR1 SGHTA, CDR2 FQGNSA. V lost 1 base to trimming and J lost 4 bases; unmatched junction nucleotides: 8. The CDR3 covers 16 residues. CDR3 residues: CASSLDPGTGGTEAFF. CDR3 sequence (DNA): TGTGCCAGCAGCTTAGACCCCGGGACAGGAGGCACTGAAGCTTTCTTT.

CDR3 protein: CASSQETGSPPDTQYF. The DNA for the CDR3 is TGCGCCAGCAGCCAGGAGACAGGGAGTCCCCCAGATACGCAGTATTTT. This rearrangement joins TRBV4-3 to TRBJ2-3, with 7 nucleotides matching TRBD1. This CDR3 is 16 amino acids long. CDR1 and CDR2 (germline): LGHNA, YSLEER. Trimming at V came to 3 bases and at J to 4 bases, leaving 10 bases not matched to a gene.

This clonotype was seen only a few times. The junction differs from germline at one of its ends, possibly a read error. The chain joins TRBV7-7 to TRBJ1-5, with D uncertain. The length of the CDR3 is 15 residues. CDR1 is SSHAT and CDR2 is FNYEAQ in the germline V gene (reference sequence). The CDR3 coding sequence is TGTGCTAGCAGTTTTACTGACACGGGCAATCAGCCCCAGCATTTT. It specifies CASSFTDTGNQPQHF.

This clonotype came up a few times. The chain links TRBV9 to TRBJ1-3; tentatively, D is TRBD1 (5 bases). Germline V CDR1 and CDR2: SGDLS, YYNGEE. Trimming removed 0 bases from V and 0 bases from J, with 10 bases in between. The CDR3 loop spans 16 amino acids. This CDR3 is CASSVAGGHSGNTIYF. DNA for the CDR3: TGTGCCAGCAGCGTAGCGGGGGGTCACTCTGGAAACACCATATATTTT.

This clonotype was seen more than once but under ten times. This sequence joins TRBV29-1 and TRBJ1-5; 9 nucleotides match TRBD1. The junction had 1 base not matched to a gene; V was cut back by 1 base and J by 3 bases. This CDR3 has 14 residues. Per germline, CDR1 SQVTM and CDR2 ANQGSEA. The CDR3 DNA reads as TGCAGCGTTGAAGGGACAGGGGTCAATCAGCCCCAGCATTTT. It codes for CSVEGTGVNQPQHF.

Regarding this clonotype: It may be a read error: a sequence one base away is much more abundant. The chain combines TRBV7-2 with TRBJ1-5; unclear D gene. The germline gives CDR1 SGHTA, CDR2 FQGNSA. This CDR3 region has 13 residues. CDR3 region: CASSLAERQPQRF. The CDR3 region has the DNA TGTGCCAGCAGCTTGGCGGAACGCCAGCCCCAGCGTTTT. Drawing the rest from reference TRBV7-2 and TRBJ1-5, the complete variable domain is GAGVSQSPSNKVTEKGKDVELRCDPISGHTALYWYRQSLGQGLEFLIYFQGNSAPDKSGLPSDRFSAERTGGSVSTLTIQRTQQEDSAVYLCASSLAERQPQRFGDGTRLSIL.

This clonotype was seen ten or more times. The rearrangement uses TRBV2 and TRBJ2-5, with a possible D match to TRBD2 (6 bases). The V gene's germline CDR1 is SNHLY and CDR2 FYNNEI. The CDR3 covers 13 residues. Trimming took off 4 bases at V and 1 base at J, with 7 bases between the two ends. The CDR3 reads CASSGRGQETQYF. The CDR3 nucleotides are TGTGCCAGCAGTGGGAGGGGCCAAGAGACCCAGTACTTC.

This clonotype was recorded many times. The rearrangement uses TRBV18 and TRBJ1-1, with 7 bases that match TRBD1. Germline loops: CDR1 KGHSH, CDR2 LQKENI. Trimming removed 3 bases from V and 2 bases from J; junction bases left unmatched: 3. CDR3 length equals 14 residues. CDR3 region: CASSPDRHNTEAFF. CDR3 nucleotide sequence: TGTGCCAGCTCACCGGACAGGCATAACACTGAAGCTTTCTTT.

This clonotype was detected ten times or more. The gene calls are TRBV13 and TRBJ2-3; D is undetermined. The CDR3 runs to 17 residues. In germline, CDR1 is PRHDT, CDR2 FYEKMQ (reference sequence). V lost 6 bases and J lost 0, with 19 bases in between. The CDR3 DNA is TGTGCCAGCAGTCGTATTGCAGCGATAACTAGCACAGATACGCAGTATTTT. It is translated as CASSRIAAITSTDTQYF.

This clonotype was counted at least ten times. This chain joins TRBV12-3 or TRBV12-4 and TRBJ1-5; D unresolved. There are 14 residues in the CDR3. Trimming pared 3 bases from V and 3 bases from J, leaving 9 bases between. CDR3 sequence: CASSLVSHNQPQHF. The CDR3 nucleotides read TGTGCCAGCAGTTTGGTTTCCCACAATCAGCCCCAGCATTTT.

The table lists this clonotype with many counts. The chain combines TRBV7-9 with TRBJ2-1; 8 nucleotides match TRBD2. CDR3 length equals 13 residues. After removal of 5 bases from V and 5 bases from J, the junction contained 2 bases not matched to a gene. The germline CDR1 and CDR2 sequences are SEHNR and FQNEAQ (reference sequence). The DNA for the CDR3 is TGTGCCAGCAGCACGGGACTAGACAATGAGCAGTTCTTC. Encoded protein: CASSTGLDNEQFF. Together with reference TRBV7-9 and TRBJ2-1, the CDR3 gives the full variable domain: DTGVSQNPRHKITKRGQNVTFRCDPISEHNRLYWYRQTLGQGPEFLTYFQNEAQLEKSRLLSDRFSAERPKGSFSTLEIQRTEQGDSAMYLCASSTGLDNEQFFGPGTRLTVL.

The table lists this clonotype with a few counts. The V gene is TRBV3-1, the J gene TRBJ1-5; D may be TRBD1 (5 bases). CDR1 and CDR2 from the germline V gene are LGHDT and YNNKEL (reference sequence). The CDR3 has 14 amino acids. V was trimmed by 2 bases and J by 6 bases, leaving 11 bases between them. CDR3 bases: TGTGCCAGCAGCCAACTCGGGGGAGGTCAGCCCCAGCATTTT. Translated: CASSQLGGGQPQHF. Looking up the rest from reference TRBV3-1 and TRBJ1-5 gives the full variable domain: DTAVSQTPKYLVTQMGNDKSIKCEQNLGHDTMYWYKQDSKKFLKIMFSYNNKELIINETVPNRFSPKSPDKAHLNLHINSLELGDSAVYFCASSQLGGGQPQHFGDGTRLSIL.

The V call is TRBV7-2, the J call TRBJ2-5, with TRBD2 as a possible D gene (5 bases). V lost 1 base and J 5 bases, leaving 11 bases between the germline ends. This CDR3 has 14 amino acids. CDR1 is SGHTA and CDR2 is FQGNSA in the germline V gene. The CDR3 spells CASSLVLGGETQYF. CDR3 coding DNA: TGTGCCAGCAGCTTAGTTTTGGGCGGGGAGACCCAGTACTTC. Drawing the rest from reference TRBV7-2 and TRBJ2-5, the complete variable domain is GAGVSQSPSNKVTEKGKDVELRCDPISGHTALYWYRQSLGQGLEFLIYFQGNSAPDKSGLPSDRFSAERTGGSVSTLTIQRTQQEDSAVYLCASSLVLGGETQYFGPGTRLLVL.

For this clonotype: A much more abundant neighbour one base away suggests this may be a read error. The rearrangement uses TRBV18 and TRBJ2-1; possibly TRBD1 for D (6 bases). The CDR3 sequence is 13 residues long. Germline values: CDR1 KGHSH, CDR2 LQKENI. The CDR3 DNA sequence: TGTGTCAGCTCAAACAGGGACGTCAATGAGCAGTTCTTC. It encodes CVSSNRDVNEQFF.

The V gene is TRBV7-9, the J gene TRBJ1-6, with 8 bases aligning to TRBD1. Germline trimming cut 5 bases from V and 10 bases from J; bases unmatched to any gene: 10. Germline V gene sequence: CDR1 SEHNR, CDR2 FQNEAQ (reference sequence). The CDR3 contains 15 residues. The CDR3 here is CASSIGTGVLSPLHF. The CDR3 DNA reads as TGTGCCAGCAGCATCGGGACAGGAGTCCTATCACCCCTCCACTTT.

This clonotype was detected ten times or more. The rearrangement joins TRBV2 to TRBJ1-5; tentatively, D is TRBD1 (6 bases). CDR3 size: 13 residues. Germline V CDR1 and CDR2: SNHLY, FYNNEI. V lost 8 bases to trimming and J lost 4 bases, with 12 bases between them. The CDR3 DNA follows: TGTGCCAGCCTGGACAGCAGAAATCAGCCCCAGCATTTT. It codes for CASLDSRNQPQHF.